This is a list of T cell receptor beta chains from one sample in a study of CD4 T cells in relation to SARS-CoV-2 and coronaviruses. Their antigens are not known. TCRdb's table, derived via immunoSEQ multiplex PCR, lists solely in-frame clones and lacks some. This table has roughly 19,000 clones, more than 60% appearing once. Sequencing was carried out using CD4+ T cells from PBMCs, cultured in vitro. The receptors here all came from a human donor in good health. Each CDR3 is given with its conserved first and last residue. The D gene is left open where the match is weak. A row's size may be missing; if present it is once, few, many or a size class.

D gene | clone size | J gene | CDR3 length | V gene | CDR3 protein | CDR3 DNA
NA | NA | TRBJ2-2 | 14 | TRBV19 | CASSRWGYTGELFF | TGTGCCAGTAGTCGCTGGGGTTACACCGGGGAGCTGTTTTTT
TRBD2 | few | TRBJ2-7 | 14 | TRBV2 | CASSEAGEIDEQYF | TGTGCCAGCAGTGAGGCGGGAGAGATCGACGAGCAGTACTTC
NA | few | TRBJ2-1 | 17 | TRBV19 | CASSTRTRLSSYNEQFF | TGTGCCAGTAGTACACGGACTCGACTAAGCTCCTACAATGAGCAGTTCTTC
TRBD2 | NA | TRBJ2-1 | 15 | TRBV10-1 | CASSTTGTTSNEQFF | TGCGCCAGCAGCACCACCGGGACTACCTCTAATGAGCAGTTCTTC
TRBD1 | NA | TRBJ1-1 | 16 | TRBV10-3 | CAISESRDRGGTEAFF | TGTGCCATCAGTGAGTCGAGGGACAGGGGGGGCACTGAAGCTTTCTTT
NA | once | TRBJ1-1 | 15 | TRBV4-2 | CASSRTGTINTEAFF | TGTGCCAGCAGCCGAACCGGGACAATAAACACTGAAGCTTTCTTT
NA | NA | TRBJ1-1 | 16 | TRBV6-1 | CASSEATGRLFAEAFF | TGTGCCAGCAGTGAAGCTACGGGACGCTTGTTCGCTGAAGCTTTCTTT
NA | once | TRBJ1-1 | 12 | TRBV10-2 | CASTVGSGEAFF | TGCGCCAGCACAGTCGGGTCGGGGGAAGCTTTCTTT
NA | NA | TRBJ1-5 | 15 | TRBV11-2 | CASSLEAGFNQPQHF | TGTGCCAGCAGCTTAGAAGCGGGGTTCAATCAGCCCCAGCATTTT
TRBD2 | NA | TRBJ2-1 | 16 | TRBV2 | CASRTPGTSGRVEQFF | TGTGCCAGCAGAACCCCAGGGACTAGCGGGAGGGTTGAGCAGTTCTTC
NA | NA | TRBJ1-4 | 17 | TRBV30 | CAWSVVLRGGHGEKLFF | TGTGCCTGGAGTGTAGTCTTGCGCGGGGGACATGGTGAAAAACTGTTTTTT
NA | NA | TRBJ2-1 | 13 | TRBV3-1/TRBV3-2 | CASSSGAYNEQFF | TGTGCCAGCAGCTCCGGGGCCTACAATGAGCAGTTCTTC
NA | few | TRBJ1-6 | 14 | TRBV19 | CASSDSGGEVPLHF | TGTGCCAGTAGTGACTCGGGGGGGGAAGTGCCCCTCCACTTT
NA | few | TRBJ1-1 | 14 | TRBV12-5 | CASGLTRPNTEAFF | TGTGCTAGTGGCCTGACAAGGCCGAACACTGAAGCTTTCTTT
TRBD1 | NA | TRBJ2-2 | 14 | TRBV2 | CASHGRGSTGELFF | TGTGCCAGCCACGGCAGGGGGAGCACCGGGGAGCTGTTTTTT
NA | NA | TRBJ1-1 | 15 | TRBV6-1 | CASSEPSSGNTEAFF | TGTGCCAGCAGTGAACCCAGCTCGGGGAACACTGAAGCTTTCTTT
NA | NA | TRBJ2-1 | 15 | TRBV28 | CASSYPLISYNEQFF | TGTGCCAGCAGTTACCCGTTAATCTCCTACAATGAGCAGTTCTTC
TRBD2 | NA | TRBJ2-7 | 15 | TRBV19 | CASSDGTSGSYEQYF | TGTGCCAGTAGCGACGGGACTAGCGGGAGCTACGAGCAGTACTTC
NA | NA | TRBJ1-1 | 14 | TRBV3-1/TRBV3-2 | CASSPEWGNTEAFF | TGTGCCAGCAGCCCCGAGTGGGGGAACACTGAAGCTTTCTTT
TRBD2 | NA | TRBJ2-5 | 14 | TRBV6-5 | CASRTGLAGETQYF | TGTGCCAGCAGAACGGGACTAGCGGGCGAGACCCAGTACTTC
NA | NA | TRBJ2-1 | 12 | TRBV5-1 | CASGIGGNEQFF | TGCGCCAGCGGGATAGGTGGCAATGAGCAGTTCTTC
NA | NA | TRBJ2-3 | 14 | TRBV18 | CASSQGHGTDTQYF | TGTGCCAGCTCACAGGGACATGGCACAGATACGCAGTATTTT
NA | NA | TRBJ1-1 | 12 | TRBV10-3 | CAISEGNTEAFF | TGTGCCATCAGTGAAGGGAACACTGAAGCTTTCTTT
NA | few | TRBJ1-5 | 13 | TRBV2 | CASSNPPDQPQHF | TGTGCCAGCAGTAACCCACCTGATCAGCCCCAGCATTTT
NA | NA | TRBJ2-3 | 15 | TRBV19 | CASSWGSGPSNTQYF | TGTGCCAGTAGTTGGGGTAGCGGCCCTTCTAATACGCAGTATTTT
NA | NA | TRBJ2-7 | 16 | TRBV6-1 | CASSEMGGLRAHEQYF | TGTGCCAGCAGTGAAATGGGGGGACTGCGGGCCCACGAGCAGTACTTC
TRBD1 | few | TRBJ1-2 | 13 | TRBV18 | CASSPRQGDGYTF | TGTGCCAGCTCACCAAGACAGGGAGATGGCTACACCTTC
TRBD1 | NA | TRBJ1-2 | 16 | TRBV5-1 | CASSLVGDRGTGGYTF | TGCGCCAGCAGCTTGGTTGGGGACAGGGGAACGGGTGGCTACACCTTC
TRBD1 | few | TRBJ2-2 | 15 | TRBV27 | CASSPRQGRPGELFF | TGTGCCAGCAGTCCTCGACAGGGTAGGCCCGGGGAGCTGTTTTTT
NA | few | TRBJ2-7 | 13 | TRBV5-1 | CASSLARTYEQYF | TGCGCCAGCAGCTTGGCTAGAACCTACGAGCAGTACTTC
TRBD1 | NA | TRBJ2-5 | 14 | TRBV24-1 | CATSDSQGEETQYF | TGTGCCACCAGTGATTCCCAGGGGGAAGAGACCCAGTACTTC
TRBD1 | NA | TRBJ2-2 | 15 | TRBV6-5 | CAIQDRGRHPGELFF | TGTGCCATCCAAGACAGGGGTCGTCACCCCGGGGAGCTGTTTTTT
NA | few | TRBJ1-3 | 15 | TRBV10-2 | CASSEFGQGGNTIYF | TGCGCCAGCAGTGAGTTTGGGCAGGGTGGAAACACCATATATTTT
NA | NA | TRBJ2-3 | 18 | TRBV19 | CASSTTKTRWSSTDTQYF | TGTGCCAGTAGTACCACCAAGACTCGATGGTCTAGCACAGATACGCAGTATTTT
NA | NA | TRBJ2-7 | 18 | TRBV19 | CASSPEGSGALGRYEQYF | TGTGCCAGTAGTCCAGAGGGTAGCGGAGCACTCGGTCGCTACGAGCAGTACTTC
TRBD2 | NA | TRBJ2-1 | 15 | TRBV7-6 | CASSFGGTSYNEQFF | TGTGCCAGCAGCTTCGGGGGGACTAGCTACAATGAGCAGTTCTTC
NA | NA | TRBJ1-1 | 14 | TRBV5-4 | CASSRRDTNTEAFF | TGTGCCAGCAGCCGCCGGGACACAAACACTGAAGCTTTCTTT
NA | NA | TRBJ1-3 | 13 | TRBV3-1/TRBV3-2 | CASSVDSGNTIYF | TGTGCCAGCAGCGTAGACTCTGGAAACACCATATATTTT
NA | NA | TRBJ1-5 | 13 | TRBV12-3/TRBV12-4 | CASCPGSNQPQHF | TGTGCCAGCTGCCCCGGCAGCAATCAGCCCCAGCATTTT
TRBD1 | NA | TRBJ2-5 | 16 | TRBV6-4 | CASSDSTGTGVETQYF | TGTGCCAGCAGTGACTCAACCGGGACAGGGGTAGAGACCCAGTACTTC
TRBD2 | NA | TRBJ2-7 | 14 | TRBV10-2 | CASLKQAGGYEQYF | TGCGCCAGCCTCAAGCAAGCGGGAGGGTACGAGCAGTACTTC
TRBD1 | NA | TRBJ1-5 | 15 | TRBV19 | CASSNARTGDQPQHF | TGTGCCAGTAGTAACGCCAGGACAGGGGACCAGCCCCAGCATTTT
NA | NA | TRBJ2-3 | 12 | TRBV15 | CATSRDVATQYF | TGTGCCACCAGCAGAGATGTCGCTACGCAGTATTTT
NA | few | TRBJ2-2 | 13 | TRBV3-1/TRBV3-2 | CASSQAGTGELFF | TGTGCCAGCAGCCAAGCGGGAACCGGGGAGCTGTTTTTT
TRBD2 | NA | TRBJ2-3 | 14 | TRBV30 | CAWGGTRVTDTQYF | TGTGCCTGGGGAGGGACTAGGGTCACAGATACGCAGTATTTT
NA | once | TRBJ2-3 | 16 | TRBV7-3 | CASSPQGGVGTDTQYF | TGTGCCAGCAGCCCGCAGGGGGGCGTCGGGACAGATACGCAGTATTTT
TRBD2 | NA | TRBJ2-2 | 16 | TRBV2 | CASGKGLAANTGELFF | TGTGCCAGCGGAAAGGGACTAGCGGCGAACACCGGGGAGCTGTTTTTT
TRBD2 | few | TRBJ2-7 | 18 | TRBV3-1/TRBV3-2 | CASSQAGTLAGGLYEQYF | TGTGCCAGCAGCCAAGCGGGCACTTTAGCGGGAGGGCTATACGAGCAGTACTTC
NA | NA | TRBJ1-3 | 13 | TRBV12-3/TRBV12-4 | CASSLFSGNAIYF | TGTGCCAGCAGTTTGTTCTCTGGAAACGCCATATATTTT
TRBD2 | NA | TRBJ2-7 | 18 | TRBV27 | CASSWNRTSGRASYEQYF | TGTGCCAGCAGTTGGAATCGGACTAGCGGGAGAGCGTCCTACGAGCAGTACTTC
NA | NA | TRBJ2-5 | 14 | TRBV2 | CASSGVLREETQYF | TGTGCCAGCAGTGGGGTCCTCCGGGAGGAGACCCAGTACTTC
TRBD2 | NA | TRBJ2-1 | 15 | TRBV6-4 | CASSDSAGGYNEQFF | TGTGCCAGCAGTGACTCAGCGGGAGGGTACAATGAGCAGTTCTTC
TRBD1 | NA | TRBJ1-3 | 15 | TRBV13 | CASSPGTVSGNTIYF | TGTGCCAGCAGCCCGGGGACAGTCTCTGGAAACACCATATATTTT
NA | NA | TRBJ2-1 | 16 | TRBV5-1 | CASSLGGSASYNEQFF | TGCGCCAGCAGCTTGGGAGGGAGCGCCTCCTACAATGAGCAGTTCTTC
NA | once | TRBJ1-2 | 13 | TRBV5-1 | CASSSPGTYGYTF | TGCGCCAGCAGCTCCCCCGGGACCTATGGCTACACCTTC